This T cell receptor beta chain was identified in a study of post-analysis software for immune sequencing data. Study background: Relapsing-remitting, secondary progressive and progressive-relapsing courses of multiple sclerosis were included.

The CDR3 runs 18 residues. Germline CDR1 and CDR2: SGHKS and YYEKEE (reference sequence). V lost 0 bases to trimming and J lost 4 bases; unmatched junction nucleotides: 11. General observations from the study: The study found significantly lower normalized Chao1 diversity in multiple sclerosis patients than in controls. About five TRBV segments were more frequent in patients than controls; TRBV5-6, TRBV5-1 and TRBV20-1 belonged to this group. Same-batch samples co-clustered strongly by F measure.

Tagging with unique molecular identifiers was a feature of the TCR beta cDNA libraries. The yield from roughly 1 to 10 million T cells was 500,000 or so cDNA molecules in total. TCRdb re-called the PCR reads with MiXCR, one entry per CDR3 protein. Here the sample spans fewer than 850,000 distinct CDR3 sequences, roughly 46% being singletons. This clonotype was seen more than once but under ten times. No antigen is known for it. Sequencing was performed on blood. This chain joins TRBV5-5 and TRBJ2-3; TRBD2 agrees at 10 bases. This receptor was identified in a girl aged 10 to 17 with multiple sclerosis. The CDR3 spells CASSLVPSSGRFADTQYF. The CDR3, as DNA: TGTGCCAGCAGCTTGGTCCCCTCTAGCGGGAGATTCGCAGATACGCAGTATTTT.